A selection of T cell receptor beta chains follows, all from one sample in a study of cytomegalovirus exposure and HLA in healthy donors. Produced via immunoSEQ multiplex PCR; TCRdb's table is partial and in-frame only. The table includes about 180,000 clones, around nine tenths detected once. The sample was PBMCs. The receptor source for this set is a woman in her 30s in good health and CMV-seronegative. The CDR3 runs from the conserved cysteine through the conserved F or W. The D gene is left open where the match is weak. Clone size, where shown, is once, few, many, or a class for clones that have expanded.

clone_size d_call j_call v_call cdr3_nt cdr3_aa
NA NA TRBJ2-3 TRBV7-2 TGTGCCAGCAGCTTACGCGGGAACACAGATACGCAGTATTTT CASSLRGNTDTQYF
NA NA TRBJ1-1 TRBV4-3 TGCGCCAGCAGCCAAAAAGCCGGGAACACTGAAGCTTTCTTT CASSQKAGNTEAFF
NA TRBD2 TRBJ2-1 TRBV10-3 TGTGCCACGCGGACTAGAAGGAATTACAATGAGCAGTTCTTC CATRTRRNYNEQFF
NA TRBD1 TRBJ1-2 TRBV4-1 TGCGCCAGCAGCCAAGAGGCCGGACAGGGGGCTTTTAACTATGGCTACACCTTC CASSQEAGQGAFNYGYTF
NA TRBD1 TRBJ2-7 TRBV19 TGTGCCAGTATGGCGTCCGGGACAGGGGAGGCCGAGCAGTACTTC CASMASGTGEAEQYF
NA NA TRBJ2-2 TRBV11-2 TGTGCCAGCAGCTTGCCCGGGATTAGGGACACCGGGGAGCTGTTTTTT CASSLPGIRDTGELFF
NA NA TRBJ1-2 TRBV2 TGTGCCAGCAGTGAATGGGGATTCGACGAGGGCGCGGGATATGGCTACACCTTC CASSEWGFDEGAGYGYTF
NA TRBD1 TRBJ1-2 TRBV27 TGTGCCAGCATCACTAGACCCCTCGGGACAGGCGCTAACTATGGCTACACCTTC CASITRPLGTGANYGYTF
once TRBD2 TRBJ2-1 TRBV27 TGTGCCAGCAGTTTACGACTAGCGGGGGGGCCTGGGAATGAGCAGTTCTTC CASSLRLAGGPGNEQFF
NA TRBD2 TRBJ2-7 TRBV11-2 TGTGCCAGCAGCAACCGACCCACGGGGGGCTACGAGCAGTACTTC CASSNRPTGGYEQYF
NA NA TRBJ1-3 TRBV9 TGTGCCAGCAGCGTAGGGCTCGGAGGGGTGGAAAAAGGAAACACCATATATTTT CASSVGLGGVEKGNTIYF
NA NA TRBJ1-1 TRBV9 TGTGCCAGCAGCCCAACCCGACAGGCCAACACTGAAGCTTTCTTT CASSPTRQANTEAFF
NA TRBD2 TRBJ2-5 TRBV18 TGTGCCAGCTCCCTGGGACTAGCGGGACAAGAGACCCAGTACTTC CASSLGLAGQETQYF
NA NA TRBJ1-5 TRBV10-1 TGCGCCAGCAGTGAGCGTCTCGATCAGCCCCAGCATTTT CASSERLDQPQHF
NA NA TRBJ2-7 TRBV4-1 TGCGCCAGCAGCCAGGTACCCGCAGGTTTGCAGTACTTC CASSQVPAGLQYF
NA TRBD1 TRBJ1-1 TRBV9 TGTGCCAGCAGCTTAACAGGGGCCACTGAAGCTTTCTTT CASSLTGATEAFF
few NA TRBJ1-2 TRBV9 TGTGCCAGCAGCGTAGTTGGAGGGGAGGGCTATGGCTACACCTTC CASSVVGGEGYGYTF
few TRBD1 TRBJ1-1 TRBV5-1 TGCGCCAGCAGCCCTGGACAGGATCAGCATTCGGCTTTCTTT CASSPGQDQHSAFF
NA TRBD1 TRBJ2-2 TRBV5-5 TGTGCCAGCAGCTTTACAGGGGACGGGGAGCTGTTTTTT CASSFTGDGELFF
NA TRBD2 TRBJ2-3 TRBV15 TGTGCCACCGCTATGCGCGGGGGGTCCACAGATACGCAGTATTTT CATAMRGGSTDTQYF
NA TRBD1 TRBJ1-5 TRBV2 TGTGCCAGCAGTCCCGACAGGGGACATCAGCCCCAGCATTTT CASSPDRGHQPQHF
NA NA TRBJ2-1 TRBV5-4 TGTGCCAGCAGCCGCGGGACCGGGACTCGATACAATGAGCAGTTCTTC CASSRGTGTRYNEQFF
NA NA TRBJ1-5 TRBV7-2 TGTGCCAGCAGCTCAGATACCCAGGGTGCAAATCAGCCCCAGCATTTT CASSSDTQGANQPQHF
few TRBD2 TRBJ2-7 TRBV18 TGTGCCAGCTCCTACATCGAAGGACTAGCGGTCTACGAGCAGTACTTC CASSYIEGLAVYEQYF
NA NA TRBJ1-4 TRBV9 TGTGCCAGCAGCCTCGGGGAAAAACTGTTTTTT CASSLGEKLFF
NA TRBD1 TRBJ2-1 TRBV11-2 TGTGCCAGCGGAGCGGGGACAGGGGGCAATGAGCAGTTCTTC CASGAGTGGNEQFF
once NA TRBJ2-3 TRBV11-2 TGTGCCAGCAGCTCCCCCGGACAGTACGGAGATACGCAGTATTTT CASSSPGQYGDTQYF
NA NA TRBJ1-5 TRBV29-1 TGCAGCGTTAGGGAGGATAGGGAGCCCGATCAGCCCCAGCATTTT CSVREDREPDQPQHF
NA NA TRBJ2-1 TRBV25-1 TGTGCCAGCAGTGAATACTACGACAATGAGCAGTTCTTC CASSEYYDNEQFF
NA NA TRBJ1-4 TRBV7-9 TGTGCCAGCAGCCGCTACCCCCCCGCAGGGAAACTGTTTTTT CASSRYPPAGKLFF
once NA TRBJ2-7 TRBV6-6 TGTGCCAGCAGTTACTCGATCAGGGGGGCATACGAGCAGTACTTC CASSYSIRGAYEQYF
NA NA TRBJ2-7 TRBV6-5 TGTGCCAGCAGTCGGGACTTACGGTTCTACGAGCAGTACTTC CASSRDLRFYEQYF
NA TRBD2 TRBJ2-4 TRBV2 TGTGCCAGTGGAAGGAACGCGGGGGGGGCCTCCAAAAACATTCAGTACTTC CASGRNAGGASKNIQYF
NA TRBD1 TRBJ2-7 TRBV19 TGTGCCAGTAGTGAGACGGGACAGGAGGGCGAGCAGTACTTC CASSETGQEGEQYF
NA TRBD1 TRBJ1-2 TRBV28 TGTGCCAGCAGTATTTTCACGGGACAGGGTCTTTCTGGCTACACCTTC CASSIFTGQGLSGYTF
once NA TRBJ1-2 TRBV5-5 TGTGCCAGCAGCGGACTTACAAGGAGCTACACCTTC CASSGLTRSYTF
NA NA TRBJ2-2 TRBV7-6 TGTGCCAGCAGCTTAGGGACAGTAGGCACCGGGGAGCTGTTTTTT CASSLGTVGTGELFF
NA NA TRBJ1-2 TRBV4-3 TGCGCCAGCAGCCAAGATCCGACAGACAACTATGGCTACACCTTC CASSQDPTDNYGYTF
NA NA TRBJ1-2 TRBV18 TGTGCCAGCTCACCCAGGGATCACTATGGCTACACCTTC CASSPRDHYGYTF
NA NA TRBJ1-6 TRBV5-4 TGTGCCAGCAGCTTGATGGGGGGAAGGGGTAATTCACCCCTCCACTTT CASSLMGGRGNSPLHF
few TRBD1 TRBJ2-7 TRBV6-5 TGTGCCAGCAGCCCAGGACAGGACGGTGGCGAGCAGTACTTC CASSPGQDGGEQYF
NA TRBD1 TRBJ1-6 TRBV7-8 TGTGCCAGCAGCTTAGCACAGGGGGGCGATTCACCCCTCCACTTT CASSLAQGGDSPLHF
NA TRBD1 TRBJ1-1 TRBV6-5 TGTGCCAGCAGTGGAGTACAGGGGGTCACTGAAGCTTTCTTT CASSGVQGVTEAFF
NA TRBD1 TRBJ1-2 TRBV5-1 TGCGCCAGCAGCCCCCCGGGACAGGGGGCGTCTGGCTACACCTTC CASSPPGQGASGYTF
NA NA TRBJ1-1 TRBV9 TGTGCCAGCAGCCGTTTTGGGGTCAGGGTCGGATTCAACACTGAAGCTTTCTTT CASSRFGVRVGFNTEAFF
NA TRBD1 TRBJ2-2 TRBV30 TGTGCCTGGATGGTGTCTGTGTGGGACAGGGGGCACTCGAACACCGGGGAGCTGTTTTTT CAWMVSVWDRGHSNTGELFF
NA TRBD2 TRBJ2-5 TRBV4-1 TGCGCCAGCAGCCAGAGACTAGCGGGCGAGACCCAGTACTTC CASSQRLAGETQYF
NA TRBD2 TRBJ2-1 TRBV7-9 TGTGCCCTCGGGGGACTGGTTCGGGGGGGAGTAGATGAGCAGTTCTTC CALGGLVRGGVDEQFF
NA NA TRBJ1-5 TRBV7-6 TGTGCCAGCAGCTTAGACACAGGGAATCAGCCCCAGCATTTT CASSLDTGNQPQHF
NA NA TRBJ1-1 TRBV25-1 TGTGCCAGCAGTGAAAACTTCCGATTGGCTGAAGCTTTCTTT CASSENFRLAEAFF
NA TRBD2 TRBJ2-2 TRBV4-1 TGCGCCAGCAGCCAAGTTTACCAGCGGGGGGAGCTAAACACCGGGGAGCTGTTTTTT CASSQVYQRGELNTGELFF
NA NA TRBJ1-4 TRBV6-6 TGTGCCAGCGGGACGGGAGCAACTAATGAAAAACTGTTTTTT CASGTGATNEKLFF
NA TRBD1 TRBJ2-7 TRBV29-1 TGCAGCGTTGAAGATGTGGGACAGGGGGCGGACGAGCAGTACTTC CSVEDVGQGADEQYF
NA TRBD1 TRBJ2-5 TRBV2 TGTGCCAGCAGTGATGGGACAGACCAAGAGACCCAGTACTTC CASSDGTDQETQYF
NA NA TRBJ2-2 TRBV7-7 TGTGCTAGCAGCTTAGGAGTGAACACCGGGAAGCTGTTTTTT CASSLGVNTGKLFF
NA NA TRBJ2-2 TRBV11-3 TGTGCCAGCAGCTCAAGCAGGGGGGCCTACGGGGAGCTGTTTTTT CASSSSRGAYGELFF
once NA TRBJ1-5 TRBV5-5 TGTGCCAGCAGCTTGGTTCTCAATCAGCCCCAGCATTTT CASSLVLNQPQHF
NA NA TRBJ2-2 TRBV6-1 TGTGCCAGCAGTAATTACAGGGATCCCGGGGAGCTGTTTTTT CASSNYRDPGELFF
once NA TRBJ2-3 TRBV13 TGTGCCAGCAGCTTCCCCCCTAGCACAGATACGCAGTATTTT CASSFPPSTDTQYF